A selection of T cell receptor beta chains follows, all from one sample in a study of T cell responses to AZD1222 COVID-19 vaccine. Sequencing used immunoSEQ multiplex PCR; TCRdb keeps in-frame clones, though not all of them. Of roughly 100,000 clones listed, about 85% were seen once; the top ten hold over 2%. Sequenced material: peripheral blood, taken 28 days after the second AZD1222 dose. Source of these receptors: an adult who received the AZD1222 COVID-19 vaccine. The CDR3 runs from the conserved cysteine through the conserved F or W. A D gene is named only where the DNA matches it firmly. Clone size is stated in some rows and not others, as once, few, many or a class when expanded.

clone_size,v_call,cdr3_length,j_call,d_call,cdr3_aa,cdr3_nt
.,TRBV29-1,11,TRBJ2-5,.,CSVEVRDVQYF,TGCAGCGTTGAAGTCAGGGATGTACAGTACTTC
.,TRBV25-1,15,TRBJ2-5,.,CASSEYSRLQETQYF,TGTGCCAGCAGTGAATACTCGCGGCTCCAAGAGACCCAGTACTTC
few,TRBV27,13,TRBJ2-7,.,CASSSQESYEQYF,TGTGCCAGCAGTTCGCAGGAATCCTACGAGCAGTACTTC
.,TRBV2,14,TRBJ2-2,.,CASTGSGNTGELFF,TGTGCCAGCACGGGTAGCGGGAACACCGGGGAGCTGTTTTTT
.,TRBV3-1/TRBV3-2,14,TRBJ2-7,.,CASSQALVTYEQYF,TGTGCCAGCAGCCAAGCTCTAGTAACCTACGAGCAGTACTTC
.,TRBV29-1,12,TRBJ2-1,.,CSVWEEYNEQFF,TGCAGCGTTTGGGAAGAGTACAATGAGCAGTTCTTC
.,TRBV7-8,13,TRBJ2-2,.,CASSLELTGELFF,TGTGCCAGCAGCTTAGAACTCACCGGGGAGCTGTTTTTT
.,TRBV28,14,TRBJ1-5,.,CASSPDRLNQPQHF,TGTGCCAGCAGTCCCGACCGGTTGAATCAGCCCCAGCATTTT
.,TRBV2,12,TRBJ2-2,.,CATQQSTGELFF,TGTGCCACCCAACAATCAACCGGGGAGCTGTTTTTT
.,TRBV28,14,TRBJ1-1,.,CASSIQGQGTEAFF,TGTGCCAGCAGTATCCAGGGCCAAGGGACTGAAGCTTTCTTT
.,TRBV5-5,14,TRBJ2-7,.,CASSLENLPYEQYF,TGTGCCAGCAGCTTGGAAAATCTTCCCTACGAGCAGTACTTC
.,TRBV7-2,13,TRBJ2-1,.,CASSPSGAVPEFF,TGTGCCAGCAGCCCGTCCGGGGCGGTTCCCGAGTTCTTC
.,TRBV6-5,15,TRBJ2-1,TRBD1,CASRINRGSLGEQFF,TGTGCCAGCAGAATTAACAGGGGGAGCTTGGGTGAGCAGTTCTTC